The rows below give T cell receptor beta chains drawn from one sample of a study of graft-versus-host responses after intestinal transplantation. Profiling relied on immunoSEQ multiplex PCR, and the TCRdb table lists in-frame clones only, not all of them. The sample has some 110,000 clones, about nine tenths seen once. Their target antigens are unknown. Sequenced material: unstimulated CD4+ T cells sorted from spleen or lymph node cells, taken before intestinal transplant. The receptors here all came from a human donor who received an intestinal transplant. The CDR3 runs from the conserved cysteine through the conserved F or W. The D gene is left open where the match is weak. A clone size is listed for some rows: how often the clone was seen (once, few, many), or a class if it is expanded.

D,V,J,size,CDR3,DNA
-,TRBV7-8,TRBJ2-1,-,CASSLAAFNEQFF,TGTGCCAGCAGCTTAGCGGCCTTTAATGAGCAGTTCTTC
TRBD1,TRBV6-5,TRBJ1-1,-,CASSYSRGQEAFF,TGTGCCAGCAGTTACTCGAGGGGGCAAGAAGCTTTCTTT
-,TRBV28,TRBJ2-3,-,CASSLTGSTDTQYF,TGTGCCAGCAGTTTAACCGGGTCCACAGATACGCAGTATTTT
-,TRBV10-3,TRBJ2-7,-,CAISESSDEQYF,TGTGCCATCAGTGAGTCTAGTGACGAGCAGTACTTC
-,TRBV6-5,TRBJ1-1,-,CASSYSYTGSTEAFF,TGTGCCAGCAGTTACTCGTACACAGGGAGCACTGAAGCTTTCTTT
TRBD1,TRBV6-5,TRBJ2-4,-,CASRGQGRNIQYF,TGTGCCAGCAGAGGACAGGGGAGAAACATTCAGTACTTC
-,TRBV6-5,TRBJ2-3,-,CASRLQALPTDTQYF,TGTGCCAGCAGATTACAGGCCCTCCCTACAGATACGCAGTATTTT
TRBD2,TRBV7-2,TRBJ2-5,once,CASTRGLAETQYF,TGTGCCAGCACCCGGGGACTAGCGGAGACCCAGTACTTC
TRBD1,TRBV5-6,TRBJ1-4,-,CASSFQGAANEKLFF,TGTGCCAGCAGCTTCCAGGGGGCAGCTAATGAAAAACTGTTTTTT
-,TRBV28,TRBJ1-1,-,CASIHPRNTEAFF,TGTGCCAGCATCCATCCGAGGAACACTGAAGCTTTCTTT
-,TRBV9,TRBJ1-2,-,CASSVGSGLNLNYGYTF,TGTGCCAGCAGCGTAGGGTCCGGACTTAATCTTAACTATGGCTACACCTTC
-,TRBV29-1,TRBJ2-7,-,CSVGAGPTYEQYF,TGCAGCGTTGGGGCAGGGCCAACCTACGAGCAGTACTTC
TRBD2,TRBV14,TRBJ2-7,-,CASSAGLAGPFEQYF,TGTGCCAGCAGCGCGGGACTAGCCGGACCCTTCGAGCAGTACTTC
TRBD2,TRBV5-4,TRBJ2-1,-,CASSPIAGGVYNEQFF,TGTGCCAGCAGCCCAATAGCGGGAGGAGTTTACAATGAGCAGTTCTTC
-,TRBV6-5,TRBJ1-5,-,CASSPTGPGNQPQHF,TGTGCCAGCAGTCCTACAGGGCCCGGCAATCAGCCCCAGCATTTT
TRBD2,TRBV30,TRBJ2-7,few,CAWSLGSGRVYEQYF,TGTGCCTGGAGCCTTGGAAGCGGGAGGGTTTACGAGCAGTACTTC
-,TRBV19,TRBJ1-2,-,CASSKGLANYGYTF,TGTGCCAGTAGTAAGGGGCTAGCTAACTATGGCTACACCTTC
TRBD2,TRBV19,TRBJ2-1,-,CASSRLAGSEQFF,TGTGCCAGTAGTAGACTAGCGGGAAGTGAGCAGTTCTTC
-,TRBV7-3,TRBJ2-1,-,CASSASGSYNEQFF,TGTGCCAGCAGCGCTTCCGGCTCCTACAATGAGCAGTTCTTC
-,TRBV5-6,TRBJ2-7,few,CASSLQRGLYEQYF,TGTGCCAGCAGCTTGCAGAGGGGGTTATACGAGCAGTACTTC
TRBD1,TRBV2,TRBJ2-2,-,CASTLQGFGELFF,TGTGCCAGCACCTTACAGGGGTTCGGGGAGCTGTTTTTT
-,TRBV20-1,TRBJ1-4,-,CSVSTNEKLFF,TGCAGTGTCTCAACTAATGAAAAACTGTTTTTT
TRBD2,TRBV11-3,TRBJ2-1,-,CASSLDSSGGGNEQFF,TGTGCCAGCAGCTTAGATTCTAGCGGGGGGGGGAATGAGCAGTTCTTC
-,TRBV21-1,TRBJ1-1,-,CASSPRTGEGKSYF,TGTGCCAGCAGCCCCCGGACAGGGGAGGGTAAAAGTTACTTT
TRBD1,TRBV6-5,TRBJ2-3,once,CASSYSPGQGADTQYF,TGTGCCAGCAGTTACTCGCCGGGACAGGGGGCAGATACGCAGTATTTT
-,TRBV4-3,TRBJ2-1,-,CASSPLRGSSYNEQFF,TGCGCCAGCAGCCCCTTACGGGGGAGCTCCTACAATGAGCAGTTCTTC
-,TRBV29-1,TRBJ2-1,-,CSVSSYNEQFF,TGCAGCGTCTCCTCCTACAATGAGCAGTTCTTC
-,TRBV5-1,TRBJ1-3,once,CASSPVGSGNTIYF,TGCGCCAGCAGCCCCGTCGGGTCTGGAAACACCATATATTTT
-,TRBV9,TRBJ2-4,few,CASSGSGKDIQYF,TGTGCCAGCAGCGGGTCGGGTAAAGACATTCAGTACTTC
TRBD1,TRBV5-1,TRBJ1-6,-,CASSPRGSRNSPLHF,TGCGCCAGCAGCCCCAGGGGGTCAAGGAATTCACCCCTCCACTTT
TRBD1,TRBV19,TRBJ1-2,-,CATRQGAANYGYTF,TGTGCCACCCGACAGGGGGCTGCTAACTATGGCTACACCTTC
-,TRBV7-2,TRBJ2-7,-,CASSFRTGNSYEQYF,TGTGCCAGCAGCTTTCGGACGGGAAACTCCTACGAGCAGTACTTC
TRBD1,TRBV6-1,TRBJ2-5,-,CASSEGDREGETQYF,TGTGCCAGCAGTGAAGGGGACAGGGAAGGAGAGACCCAGTACTTC
TRBD1,TRBV6-6,TRBJ1-1,-,CASSRGQADAFF,TGTGCCAGCAGCCGTGGACAGGCCGACGCTTTCTTT
TRBD1,TRBV9,TRBJ2-4,-,CASSASDRAKNIQYF,TGTGCCAGCAGCGCATCGGACAGGGCCAAAAACATTCAGTACTTC
TRBD2,TRBV7-9,TRBJ2-2,-,CASSGGLAGELFF,TGTGCCAGCAGCGGGGGACTAGCCGGGGAGCTGTTTTTT
-,TRBV9,TRBJ1-3,-,CASSPHLGNPGNTIYF,TGTGCCAGCAGCCCCCATCTAGGCAACCCTGGAAACACCATATATTTT
TRBD1,TRBV27,TRBJ1-2,-,CASSASGTENYGYTF,TGTGCCAGCAGTGCCTCCGGGACAGAAAACTATGGCTACACCTTC
TRBD1,TRBV7-2,TRBJ1-2,once,CASSFRGLKGYTF,TGTGCCAGCAGCTTTAGGGGGCTGAAAGGCTACACCTTC
-,TRBV5-1,TRBJ1-1,-,CASKSGNRDFF,TGCGCCAGCAAATCGGGGAACAGGGATTTCTTT
TRBD1,TRBV7-9,TRBJ1-1,-,CASSRTGPTEAFF,TGTGCCAGCAGCCGGACAGGCCCCACTGAAGCTTTCTTT
TRBD2,TRBV29-1,TRBJ2-7,-,CSVPPFGSGRPIYEQYF,TGCAGCGTGCCCCCCTTCGGTAGCGGGAGACCAATCTACGAGCAGTACTTC
TRBD1,TRBV7-2,TRBJ2-1,-,CASSRQGSSYNEQFF,TGTGCCAGCAGCCGACAGGGGAGCTCCTACAATGAGCAGTTCTTC
TRBD1,TRBV7-2,TRBJ1-5,-,CASGTGENQPQHF,TGTGCCAGCGGCACAGGGGAAAATCAGCCCCAGCATTTT
-,TRBV6-1,TRBJ1-6,few,CASSEGTKENSPLHF,TGTGCCAGCAGTGAAGGCACAAAGGAGAATTCACCCCTCCACTTT
TRBD1,TRBV29-1,TRBJ2-4,-,CSVEVLGQGRDIQYF,TGCAGCGTTGAAGTTTTAGGACAGGGGAGAGACATTCAGTACTTC
TRBD2,TRBV6-5,TRBJ2-1,-,CASSWTSGNVGEQFF,TGTGCCAGCAGTTGGACTAGCGGGAACGTCGGTGAGCAGTTCTTC
TRBD1,TRBV18,TRBJ1-6,-,CASSWDSSYNSPLHF,TGTGCCAGCTCTTGGGACAGCTCCTATAATTCACCCCTCCACTTT